A selection of T cell receptor beta chains follows, all from one sample in a study of CXCR3-negative and CXCR3-positive naive CD8 T cells. Using the 5' RACE reads, TCRdb records one entry per CDR3 protein without DNA. The specimen's table records about 56,000 distinct CDR3 sequences. The sample was memory CD8+ T cells from blood. Receptors originate from a human donor in good health. Some clones in this sample may be carry-over from other donors' samples. Each CDR3 is given with its conserved first and last residue. Not all rows give a size; the values are once, few, many and, for expanded clones, a class.

>13|.|TRBJ1-2|TRBV14
CASSQVNSYGYTF
>16|.|TRBJ2-3|TRBV29-1
CSVVVAAGSHTDTQYF
>15|medium-sized|TRBJ1-1|TRBV29-1
CSVEGFRDSNTEAFF
>15|.|TRBJ2-1|TRBV6-5
CASSYRLSSYNEQFF
>12|medium-sized|TRBJ1-1|TRBV27
CASSFTGDTAFF
>13|.|TRBJ2-3|TRBV19
CASSDFPADTQYF
>14|.|TRBJ2-1|TRBV20-1
CSASSGRDWDEQFF
>14|.|TRBJ1-2|TRBV20-1
CSARDRGRGYGYTF
>15|.|TRBJ2-2|TRBV7-9
CASSYTGEITGELFF
>15|.|TRBJ2-2|TRBV6-5
CASSPGTDNTGELFF
>15|.|TRBJ2-7|TRBV29-1
CSVEDMGPSSYEQYF
>15|.|TRBJ2-1|TRBV7-6
CASRRSGEFGHEQFF
>13|.|TRBJ2-3|TRBV7-9
CASRETGVDTQYF
>15|.|TRBJ2-3|TRBV15
CATSRLGKGTDTQYF
>16|.|TRBJ2-3|TRBV6-6
CASSLASSGISDTQYF
>13|.|TRBJ2-7|TRBV29-1
CSVGSTRLDEQYF
>15|.|TRBJ1-1|TRBV11-3
CASSFGYQGNTEAFF